Presented here are 15 T cell receptor beta chains from one specimen sequenced in a study of T-cell memory formation after mild COVID-19. TCRdb redid the calling of the 5' RACE reads with MiXCR, one entry per CDR3 protein. The sample records around 340,000 distinct CDR3 sequences, around 13% being singletons. The sample consisted of PBMCs or a T cell subset sorted from them (not recorded which). The origin of the receptors is a man younger than 35 who had mild COVID-19 (a few samples of this study predate the infection). Cell type and time point are not known.

This clonotype was counted between two and nine times. The chain couples TRBV27 to TRBJ1-6, with 7 bases that match TRBD1. The germline V gene encodes CDR1 MNHEY and CDR2 SMNVEV (reference sequence). The CDR3 has 16 residues. V lost 5 bases, J lost 6 bases, and 10 bases stayed unmatched. The CDR3 DNA is TGTGCCAGCAGTCTGGGGAGGGACAGAAGTAATTCACCCCTCCACTTT. Residues: CASSLGRDRSNSPLHF.

At least ten counts were recorded for this clonotype. This chain uses TRBV7-2 with TRBJ1-5; the D is unclear. V was pared by 1 base and J by 7 bases, with 5 bases between. Germline assignment: CDR1 SGHTA and CDR2 FQGNSA. The CDR3 extends over 12 amino acids. CDR3 in amino acids: CASSLGVQPQHF. As DNA, the CDR3 is TGTGCCAGCAGCTTAGGGGTACAGCCCCAGCATTTT.

This rearrangement joins TRBV7-2 to TRBJ2-5, with a possible D match to TRBD1 (6 bases). V was shortened by 5 bases and J by 5 bases, with 12 bases between the two germline ends. Germline V CDR1 and CDR2: SGHTA, FQGNSA. The CDR3 totals 13 residues. CDR3 DNA sequence: TGTGCCAGCAGCCCCCGGACAGCGGAGACCCAGTACTTC. This gives the protein CASSPRTAETQYF.

There are a few counts of this clonotype. The V gene is TRBV4-1, the J gene TRBJ2-1; 9 nucleotides agree with TRBD1. Germline V gene sequence: CDR1 MGHRA, CDR2 YSYEKL. This CDR3 is 18 amino acids long. V dropped 0 bases and J dropped 5; count of bases not matched to a gene: 11. CDR3: CASSQDLLGTGKDNEQFF. CDR3 bases: TGCGCCAGCAGCCAAGATCTATTGGGGACAGGGAAGGACAATGAGCAGTTCTTC.

The chain is built from TRBV29-1 and TRBJ2-5; D gene ambiguous. Germline V gene lookup returns CDR1 SQVTM and CDR2 ANQGSEA. The CDR3 runs 12 residues. Between the trimmed V and J ends, which lost 5 bases and 2 bases, there was a span of 9 bases. This CDR3 reads CSVMGLQETQYF. DNA for the CDR3: TGCAGCGTTATGGGATTACAAGAGACCCAGTACTTC. Based on the CDR3 plus reference TRBV29-1 and TRBJ2-5, the full variable domain is SAVISQKPSRDICQRGTSLTIQCQVDSQVTMMFWYRQQPGQSLTLIATANQGSEATYESGFVIDKFPISRPNLTFSTLTVSNMSPEDSSIYLCSVMGLQETQYFGPGTRLLVL.

V is TRBV7-8 and J is TRBJ2-7; D might be TRBD2 (5 bases). Germline V lookup: CDR1 SGHVS, CDR2 FQNEAQ. This CDR3 spans 14 amino acids. Trimming stripped 3 bases from V and 6 bases from J, with 15 bases between. CDR3 in DNA: TGTGCCAGCAGCTTGGGAGAAGGAGGAGCCGAGCAGTACTTC. This gives the protein CASSLGEGGAEQYF.

This clonotype was observed a few times. The V call is TRBV7-2, the J call TRBJ2-1; D call uncertain. The germline V and J ends were trimmed by 4 bases and 10 bases, with 20 bases remaining between them. The CDR3 sequence is 15 residues long. The germline V gene encodes CDR1 SGHTA and CDR2 FQGNSA. The CDR3 here is CASSSLMFSGLEQFF. As DNA, the CDR3 is TGTGCCAGCAGCTCCTTAATGTTTTCTGGATTGGAGCAGTTCTTC. The full variable domain, rest sourced from reference TRBV7-2 and TRBJ2-1, is GAGVSQSPSNKVTEKGKDVELRCDPISGHTALYWYRQSLGQGLEFLIYFQGNSAPDKSGLPSDRFSAERTGGSVSTLTIQRTQQEDSAVYLCASSSLMFSGLEQFFGPGTRLTVL.

This clonotype was counted between two and nine times. V usage is TRBV11-1 and J usage is TRBJ2-3, with a possible D match to TRBD1 (5 bases). The germline gives CDR1 SGHAT, CDR2 FQDESV (reference sequence). Trimming pared 1 base from V and 3 bases from J, leaving 11 bases between. The CDR3 covers 15 residues. CDR3 loop: CASSLGSQGTDTQYF. Here the CDR3 DNA reads TGTGCCAGCAGCTTAGGGAGTCAGGGAACAGATACGCAGTATTTT.

This rearrangement joins TRBV4-1 to TRBJ2-2; D remains ambiguous. Trimming stripped 7 bases from V and 3 bases from J, with 12 bases between. The germline V gene encodes CDR1 MGHRA and CDR2 YSYEKL. The CDR3 contains 14 residues. The CDR3: CASKAVGDTGELFF. CDR3 in DNA: TGCGCCAGCAAGGCAGTCGGCGACACCGGGGAGCTGTTTTTT.

This clonotype came up many times. V is TRBV6-1 and J is TRBJ2-5; 11 bases fit TRBD1. Germline V gene lookup returns CDR1 MNHNS and CDR2 SASEGT. V trimming: 4 bases; J trimming: 5 bases; junction bases outside the gene matches: 9. The CDR3 length is 16 residues. The DNA of the CDR3 is TGTGCCAGCAGTGGCCGGGACAGGGGGTTTCTGGAGACCCAGTACTTC. It specifies CASSGRDRGFLETQYF.

V is TRBV7-9 and J is TRBJ1-1, with D possibly matching TRBD1 (6 bases). The CDR3 has 13 amino acids. The V end was cut by 3 bases, the J end by 6 bases, with 11 bases between. Germline CDR1 is SEHNR and CDR2 is FQNEAQ (reference sequence). The CDR3 region has the DNA TGTGCCAGCAGCTTGCGGGGGGCAGCTGAAGCTTTCTTT. It specifies CASSLRGAAEAFF.

This clonotype came up many times. The chain links TRBV7-2 to TRBJ2-3, with 7 nucleotides matching TRBD2. V gave up 0 bases and J gave up 7 bases; unmatched junction bases: 13. The V gene's germline CDR1 is SGHTA and CDR2 FQGNSA. The CDR3 length is 17 residues. CDR3: CASSLAGTANGGNTQYF. The CDR3 DNA follows: TGTGCCAGCAGCTTAGCCGGGACTGCCAACGGGGGGAATACGCAGTATTTT.

This clonotype appeared a few times. The genes are TRBV9 and TRBJ2-7; no definite D call. CDR1 is SGDLS, CDR2 YYNGEE, per germline. The CDR3 covers 12 residues. V lost 4 bases to trimming and J lost 2 bases, with 7 bases between them. CDR3 DNA sequence: TGTGCCAGCAGCCGGTACCCCTACGAGCAGTACTTC. It codes for CASSRYPYEQYF.

There are a few counts of this clonotype. This chain uses TRBV5-8 with TRBJ2-3; D not certain. The CDR3 consists of 15 residues. V lost 0 bases, J lost 2 bases, and 10 bases lay in between. CDR1 is SGHTS, CDR2 YDEGEE, per germline. The CDR3 spells CASSLVSQSTDTQYF. The CDR3 DNA reads TGTGCCAGCAGCTTGGTGTCCCAGTCCACAGATACGCAGTATTTT.

The chain couples TRBV24-1 to TRBJ2-5; the D gene is possibly TRBD2 (6 bases). V lost 4 bases to trimming and J lost 5 bases, with 13 bases between them. The CDR3 extends over 14 amino acids. Germline CDR1 is KGHDR and CDR2 is SFDVKD. CDR3 amino acids: CATSDPRGGETQYF. The CDR3 DNA reads TGTGCCACCAGTGACCCCCGAGGAGGGGAGACCCAGTACTTC.